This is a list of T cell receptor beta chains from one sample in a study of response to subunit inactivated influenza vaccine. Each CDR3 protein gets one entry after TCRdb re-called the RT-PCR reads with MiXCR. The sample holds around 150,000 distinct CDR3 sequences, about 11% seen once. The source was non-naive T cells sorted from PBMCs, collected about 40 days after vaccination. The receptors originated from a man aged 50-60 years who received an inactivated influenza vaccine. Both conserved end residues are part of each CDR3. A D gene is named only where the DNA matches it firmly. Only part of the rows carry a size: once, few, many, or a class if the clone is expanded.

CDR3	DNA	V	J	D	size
CATSDPRDRGQETQYF	TGTGCCACCAGTGACCCCCGGGACAGAGGTCAAGAGACCCAGTACTTC	TRBV24-1	TRBJ2-5	TRBD1	.
CASSQDPVGGSNQPQHF	TGCGCCAGCAGCCAAGATCCGGTAGGGGGAAGCAATCAGCCCCAGCATTTT	TRBV4-1	TRBJ1-5	.	few
CASNRQGAWDGYTF	TGTGCCAGCAACCGCCAGGGGGCATGGGATGGCTACACCTTC	TRBV12-3/TRBV12-4	TRBJ1-2	TRBD1	few
CAIGSGKRETQYF	TGTGCCATCGGGAGTGGGAAAAGAGAGACCCAGTACTTC	TRBV12-3/TRBV12-4	TRBJ2-5	.	many
CASSPPAAYEQYF	TGTGCCAGCAGCCCCCCGGCGGCCTACGAGCAGTACTTC	TRBV7-8	TRBJ2-7	.	.
CASSHGGRGSSYNEQFF	TGTGCCAGCAGTCACGGCGGGAGGGGAAGCTCCTACAATGAGCAGTTCTTC	TRBV12-3/TRBV12-4	TRBJ2-1	TRBD2	many
CASSLYRTGDYEQYF	TGTGCCAGCAGCTTGTATAGGACAGGGGACTACGAGCAGTACTTC	TRBV5-5	TRBJ2-7	TRBD1	.
CASSPGVSTDTQYF	TGTGCCAGCAGTCCCGGGGTCAGCACAGATACGCAGTATTTT	TRBV11-2	TRBJ2-3	.	few
CASSQAQGGSGNTIYF	TGCGCCAGCAGCCAAGCCCAGGGAGGGTCTGGAAACACCATATATTTT	TRBV4-1	TRBJ1-3	.	.
CASSLVEKNTGELFF	TGTGCCAGCAGCTTAGTGGAGAAGAACACCGGGGAGCTGTTTTTT	TRBV11-2	TRBJ2-2	.	few
CASSMTGGIDEKLFF	TGCGCCAGCAGCATGACAGGGGGCATTGATGAAAAACTGTTTTTT	TRBV5-1	TRBJ1-4	TRBD1	few
CASSKGLAGGREQFF	TGTGCCAGCAGCAAGGGACTAGCGGGAGGGCGCGAGCAGTTCTTC	TRBV5-6	TRBJ2-1	TRBD2	many
CASSYKPSYGYTF	TGTGCCAGCAGTTACAAACCCAGCTATGGCTACACCTTC	TRBV12-3/TRBV12-4	TRBJ1-2	.	medium-sized
CASSQEGAYEQYF	TGCGCCAGCAGCCAGGAGGGGGCCTACGAGCAGTACTTC	TRBV5-1	TRBJ2-7	.	few
CASSNSRRNNEKLFF	TGTGCCAGCAGCAACAGCAGGCGTAATAATGAAAAACTGTTTTTT	TRBV7-2	TRBJ1-4	.	few
CASSLKLGTSSSQFF	TGTGCCAGCAGTTTAAAACTAGGGACGTCCTCGAGCCAGTTCTTC	TRBV27	TRBJ2-1	.	many
CASSLVVANTGELFF	TGTGCCAGCAGTTTAGTCGTCGCGAACACCGGGGAGCTGTTTTTT	TRBV12-3/TRBV12-4	TRBJ2-2	.	many
CASSPGGRTYNEQFF	TGTGCCAGCAGTCCTGGTGGTAGGACCTACAATGAGCAGTTCTTC	TRBV28	TRBJ2-1	.	many
CASSRPSLSNEQFF	TGTGCCAGCAGTCGCCCCTCCTTGAGCAATGAGCAGTTCTTC	TRBV28	TRBJ2-1	.	.
CSAREPRTLYNNEQFF	TGCAGTGCTAGAGAGCCTAGGACCCTTTACAACAATGAGCAGTTCTTC	TRBV20-1	TRBJ2-1	.	many
CASSASGGAGELFF	TGTGCCAGCAGCGCTAGTGGGGGGGCCGGGGAGCTGTTTTTT	TRBV27	TRBJ2-2	TRBD2	.
CASSPELANEQFF	TGTGCCAGCAGCCCCGAACTAGCGAATGAGCAGTTCTTC	TRBV7-9	TRBJ2-1	TRBD2	.
CASSYHLPLTSDTDTQYF	TGTGCCAGCAGTTATCACCTTCCTTTGACTAGCGACACAGATACGCAGTATTTT	TRBV6-7	TRBJ2-3	TRBD2	.
CASSLWERGYNEQFF	TGTGCCAGCAGTTTATGGGAGAGGGGGTACAATGAGCAGTTCTTC	TRBV28	TRBJ2-1	.	.
CASSNTGGYYENYGYTF	TGTGCCAGCAGCAACACAGGGGGGTATTATGAAAACTATGGCTACACCTTC	TRBV7-9	TRBJ1-2	TRBD1	few
CASSLEGRMYNEQFF	TGTGCCAGCAGCTTAGAAGGACGCATGTACAATGAGCAGTTCTTC	TRBV7-2	TRBJ2-1	.	many
CASSRSGTNTGELFF	TGTGCCAGCAGCCGGAGCGGGACTAACACCGGGGAGCTGTTTTTT	TRBV12-3/TRBV12-4	TRBJ2-2	TRBD2	many
CASRPTGTSGLSTDTQYF	TGTGCCAGCAGGCCCACCGGGACTAGCGGGCTTAGCACAGATACGCAGTATTTT	TRBV6-1	TRBJ2-3	TRBD2	.
CASSLGYGGISTDTQYF	TGTGCCAGCAGCTTAGGTTACGGCGGGATTAGCACAGATACGCAGTATTTT	TRBV7-8	TRBJ2-3	.	few
CASSPGQGGDTSSPLHF	TGTGCCAGCAGTCCGGGACAGGGCGGGGACACAAGTTCACCCCTCCACTTT	TRBV28	TRBJ1-6	TRBD1	many
CASSVDRGNTEAFF	TGTGCCAGTAGTGTGGACAGGGGGAACACTGAAGCTTTCTTT	TRBV19	TRBJ1-1	TRBD1	.
CASSLVGRRSGANVLTF	TGCGCCAGCAGCTTGGTGGGACGGCGCTCTGGGGCCAACGTCCTGACTTTC	TRBV5-1	TRBJ2-6	.	many
CSALRENSNQPQHF	TGCAGTGCCCTTAGGGAAAATAGCAATCAGCCCCAGCATTTT	TRBV20-1	TRBJ1-5	.	few
CASSLGHTARGYTF	TGTGCCAGCAGCTTAGGACACACGGCGCGCGGCTACACCTTC	TRBV7-8	TRBJ1-2	.	.
CSARDPRLASGNEQFF	TGCAGTGCTAGAGACCCCCGGCTAGCATCTGGGAATGAGCAGTTCTTC	TRBV20-1	TRBJ2-1	.	many
CASSQARGQLGGKTEAFF	TGCGCCAGCAGCCAAGCGCGGGGACAGCTGGGGGGTAAGACTGAAGCTTTCTTT	TRBV4-3	TRBJ1-1	TRBD1	.
CASSSNREELFF	TGTGCCAGCAGTTCTAACAGGGAGGAGCTGTTTTTT	TRBV7-3	TRBJ2-2	.	few
CASTPGPNEIYEQYF	TGTGCCAGCACCCCGGGACCGAACGAAATCTACGAGCAGTACTTC	TRBV5-6	TRBJ2-7	.	few
CASSYSGPGNTIYF	TGTGCCAGCAGTTACTCGGGGCCTGGAAACACCATATATTTT	TRBV6-5	TRBJ1-3	.	few
CSARARGQGSYNSPLHF	TGCAGTGCTAGAGCCCGGGGACAGGGATCCTATAATTCACCCCTCCACTTT	TRBV20-1	TRBJ1-6	TRBD1	few
CASSPGQGYYNEQFF	TGTGCCAGCAGTCCGGGACAGGGTTATTACAATGAGCAGTTCTTC	TRBV12-3/TRBV12-4	TRBJ2-1	TRBD1	many
CASSQIDEQFF	TGTGCCAGCAGCCAAATAGATGAGCAGTTCTTC	TRBV3-1	TRBJ2-1	.	many
CASENTGELFF	TGTGCCAGCGAGAACACCGGGGAGCTGTTTTTT	TRBV6-2/TRBV6-3	TRBJ2-2	.	few
CASSLTGTGYSYEQYF	TGCGCCAGCAGCCTAACCGGGACAGGGTACTCCTACGAGCAGTACTTC	TRBV5-1	TRBJ2-7	TRBD1	.
CASSSPTSQETQYF	TGTGCCAGTAGTTCCCCGACTAGTCAAGAGACCCAGTACTTC	TRBV19	TRBJ2-5	.	.